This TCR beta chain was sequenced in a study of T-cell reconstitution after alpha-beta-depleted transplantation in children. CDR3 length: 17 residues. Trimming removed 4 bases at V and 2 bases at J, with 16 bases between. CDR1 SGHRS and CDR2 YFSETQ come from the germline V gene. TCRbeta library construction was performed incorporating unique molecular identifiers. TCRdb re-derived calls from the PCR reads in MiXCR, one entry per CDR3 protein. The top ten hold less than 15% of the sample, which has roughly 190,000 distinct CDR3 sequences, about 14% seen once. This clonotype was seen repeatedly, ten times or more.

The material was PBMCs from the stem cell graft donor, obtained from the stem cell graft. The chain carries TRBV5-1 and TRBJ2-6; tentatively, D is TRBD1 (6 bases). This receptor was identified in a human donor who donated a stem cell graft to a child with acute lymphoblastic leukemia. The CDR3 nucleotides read TGCGCCAGCAGCCTAGATGCACAGGGAGCTGGGGCCAACGTCCTGACTTTC. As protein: CASSLDAQGAGANVLTF.